The entry that follows covers one T cell receptor (beta chain) sequence. Its cognate antigen is unknown. J lost 5 bases, V lost 0 bases, and 13 bases had no gene match. Germline values: CDR1 SGHRS, CDR2 YFSETQ. This CDR3 is 17 amino acids long. The data belong to a study of OX40 agonist ivuxolimab in advanced cancers. Study background: Ivuxolimab, an antibody acting as an agonist of OX40 (CD134), was used to treat patients. Findings and caveats of the study: In the 0.1 to 3.0 mg/kg range, CD4+ and CD8+ blood T cells had expanded clonally by week 6.

If patients had autoimmune disease history or systemic immunosuppression, they were excluded. Here immunoSEQ multiplex PCR was the method, and the copy in TCRdb shows in-frame clones only, minus some. The sample shows roughly 77,000 clones, over 70% of them seen only once. The receptor was derived from an adult with an advanced solid tumor such as melanoma, head and neck, liver or kidney cancer. The sequencing used CD4+ or CD8+ T cells sorted from blood, collected in a trial of the OX40 agonist ivuxolimab. The chain is built from TRBV5-1 and TRBJ1-1, with 7 bases aligning to TRBD1. Here the CDR3 DNA reads TGCGCCAGCAGCTTGGAAAGACAGGGTTTTAAGGGGACTGAAGCTTTCTTT. It translates to CASSLERQGFKGTEAFF.